This T cell receptor (beta chain) comes out of a study of T cell responses to AZD1222 COVID-19 vaccine. As for the study in general: Samples with a second dose at about 4 or about 12 weeks were pooled together.

This clone has only one observation. The antigen is unknown. The CDR3 has 15 residues. The V end was cut by 1 base, the J end by 2 bases, with 10 bases between. Per the germline V gene, CDR1 is LGHDT and CDR2 is YNNKEL (reference sequence). Study-wide results and limits: Among those given AZD1222, only 6 or 7 were seropositive at baseline. In a largely white British group with more females than males, clonal diversity was possibly underestimated. Sampling captured repertoires only after the peak T cell response.

TCRdb's table, derived via immunoSEQ multiplex PCR, lists solely in-frame clones and lacks some. The data show 150,000 to 200,000 clones, with approximately 95% seen just once and about 4.2% held by the top ten. The source of this sequence is an adult in good health. The material was peripheral blood, obtained on day 0 of AZD1222 vaccination. The rearrangement joins TRBV3-1 (or the pseudogene TRBV3-2) to TRBJ2-3; D may be TRBD1 or TRBD2 (5 bases each). CDR3 DNA sequence: TGTGCCAGCAGCCAAGCAGGGACCTACACAGATACGCAGTATTTT. As protein: CASSQAGTYTDTQYF.